This T cell receptor beta chain was captured by sequencing in a study of cytomegalovirus exposure and HLA in healthy donors. As for the study in general: The roughly 670 first-cohort repertoires and the roughly 120 validation repertoires shared the same platform, a later analysis reported.

Regarding this clone: What it binds is unknown.

Generated by immunoSEQ multiplex PCR, the TCRdb table keeps only in-frame clones and is missing some. Of roughly 68,000 clones listed, around 88% were seen once; the top ten hold 1.7%. Study-wide points: Subsequent analysis found a tendency for first-cohort TCR clusters to co-occur within the 100 to 150 validation repertoires.

The CDR3 contains 15 residues. Germline assignment: CDR1 SQVTM and CDR2 ANQGSEA. V lost 5 bases to trimming and J lost 6 bases; unmatched junction nucleotides: 8. This chain connects TRBV29-1 to TRBJ1-5, with 12 bases lining up with TRBD1. This sequence was found in a woman in her late teens or twenties in good health and CMV-seronegative. What was sequenced was PBMCs. DNA of the CDR3: TGCAGCGTTCTCCGGGGACAGGGGGCGGGTCAGCCCCAGCATTTT. The encoded protein is CSVLRGQGAGQPQHF.